The source of this TCR beta chain is a study of T-cell reconstitution after alpha-beta-depleted transplantation in children. Unique molecular identifiers were incorporated during preparation of the TCRbeta library. TCRdb independently ran MiXCR on the PCR reads; one entry per CDR3 protein. This sample has some 400,000 distinct CDR3 sequences; roughly 20% occur once, and the top ten carry around 4%. This CDR3 spans 13 amino acids. With 8 bases removed from V and 5 bases from J, the gap between germline ends came to 18 bases. Germline loops: CDR1 DFQATT, CDR2 SNEGSKA (reference sequence). The material sequenced was PBMCs from the stem cell graft donor, taken from the stem cell graft. The clonotype originates from a human donor who donated a stem cell graft to a child with acute myeloid leukemia. The chain joins TRBV20-1 to TRBJ2-5; D may be TRBD2 (5 bases). The CDR3 sequence is CSSGNEGQETQYF. The CDR3 nucleotides are TGCAGTAGTGGGAACGAGGGTCAGGAGACCCAGTACTTC.